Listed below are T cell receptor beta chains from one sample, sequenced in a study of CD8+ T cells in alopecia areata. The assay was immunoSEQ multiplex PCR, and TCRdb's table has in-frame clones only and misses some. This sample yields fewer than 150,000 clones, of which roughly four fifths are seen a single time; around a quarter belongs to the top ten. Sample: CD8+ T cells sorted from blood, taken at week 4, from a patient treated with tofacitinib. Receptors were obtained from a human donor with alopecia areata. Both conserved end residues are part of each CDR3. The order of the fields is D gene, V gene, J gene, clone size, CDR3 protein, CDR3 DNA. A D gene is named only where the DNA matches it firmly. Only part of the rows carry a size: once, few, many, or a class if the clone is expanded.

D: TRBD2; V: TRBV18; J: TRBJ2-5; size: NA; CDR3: CASSPRGLAGSTQETQYF; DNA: TGTGCCAGCTCACCAAGGGGGCTAGCGGGGTCGACCCAAGAGACCCAGTACTTC
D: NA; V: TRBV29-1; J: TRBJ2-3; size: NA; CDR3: CSVAGGGADTQYF; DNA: TGCAGCGTTGCGGGGGGCGGGGCAGATACGCAGTATTTT
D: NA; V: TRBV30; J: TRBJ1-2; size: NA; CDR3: CAWSDLGPGDYTF; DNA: TGTGCCTGGAGTGACCTTGGCCCGGGGGACTACACCTTC
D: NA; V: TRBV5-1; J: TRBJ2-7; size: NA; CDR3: CASSLPMLTRTKGEQYF; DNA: TGCGCCAGCAGCCTACCTATGCTGACACGGACTAAGGGGGAGCAGTACTTC
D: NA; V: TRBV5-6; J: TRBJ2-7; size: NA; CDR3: CASSIGTHYEQYF; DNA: TGTGCCAGCAGCATTGGGACGCATTACGAGCAGTACTTC
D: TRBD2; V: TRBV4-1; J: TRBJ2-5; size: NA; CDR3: CASSRGGGTIQETQYF; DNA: TGCGCCAGCAGCCGGGGCGGGGGAACGATCCAAGAGACCCAGTACTTC
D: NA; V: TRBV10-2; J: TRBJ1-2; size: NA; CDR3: CATTGGGGDGYTF; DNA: TGCGCCACCACGGGCGGGGGCGGTGATGGCTACACCTTC
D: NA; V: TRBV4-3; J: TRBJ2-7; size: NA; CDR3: CASSQERQHYEQYF; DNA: TGCGCCAGCAGCCAAGAGCGGCAGCACTACGAGCAGTACTTC
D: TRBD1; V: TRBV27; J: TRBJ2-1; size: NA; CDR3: CASSLGTGDNEQFF; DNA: TGTGCCAGCAGTTTGGGGACAGGGGACAATGAGCAGTTCTTC
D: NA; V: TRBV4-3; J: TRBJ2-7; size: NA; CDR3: CASSQEVTSEQYF; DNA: TGCGCCAGCAGCCAAGAAGTGACATCTGAGCAGTACTTC
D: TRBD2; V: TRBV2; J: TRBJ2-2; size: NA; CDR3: CASRTSGEGAGELFF; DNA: TGTGCCAGCCGGACTAGCGGGGAAGGGGCCGGGGAGCTGTTTTTT
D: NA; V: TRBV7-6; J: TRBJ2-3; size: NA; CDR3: CASSLEVAGAEDTQYF; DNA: TGTGCCAGCAGCTTAGAGGTGGCAGGGGCAGAAGATACGCAGTATTTT
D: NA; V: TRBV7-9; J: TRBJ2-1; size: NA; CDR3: CASTLSVGGTGNEQFF; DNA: TGTGCCAGCACCCTAAGCGTCGGCGGCACGGGCAATGAGCAGTTCTTC
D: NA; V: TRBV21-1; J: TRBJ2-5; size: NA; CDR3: CATGGQGEETQYF; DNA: TGTGCCACCGGGGGACAGGGGGAAGAGACCCAGTACTTC
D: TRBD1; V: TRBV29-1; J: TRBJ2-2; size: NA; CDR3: CSAGQGPGELFF; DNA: TGCAGCGCAGGACAGGGGCCCGGGGAGCTGTTTTTT
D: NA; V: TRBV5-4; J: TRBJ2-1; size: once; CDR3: CASSLEQGPYNEQFF; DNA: TGTGCCAGCAGCTTGGAGCAGGGGCCATACAATGAGCAGTTCTTC
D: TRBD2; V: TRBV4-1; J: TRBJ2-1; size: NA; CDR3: CASSQLGLAEVEQFF; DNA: TGCGCCAGCAGCCAACTGGGACTAGCCGAGGTTGAGCAGTTCTTC
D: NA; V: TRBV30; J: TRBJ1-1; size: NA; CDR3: CAWSGNSEAFF; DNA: TGTGCCTGGAGTGGTAACAGCGAAGCTTTCTTT
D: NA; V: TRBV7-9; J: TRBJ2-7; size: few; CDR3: CASSKAGEQYF; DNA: TGTGCCAGCAGTAAGGCGGGCGAGCAGTACTTC
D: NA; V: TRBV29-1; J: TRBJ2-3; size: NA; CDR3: CSVLERSEGGETDTQYF; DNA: TGCAGCGTTCTTGAAAGGTCTGAGGGGGGTGAAACAGATACGCAGTATTTT
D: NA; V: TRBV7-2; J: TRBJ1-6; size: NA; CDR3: CASSLDQGRDSPLHF; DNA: TGTGCCAGCAGCTTAGATCAGGGTCGGGATTCACCCCTCCACTTT